This T cell receptor (beta chain) is from a study of blood T cell repertoires in COVID-19. Study context: Material from acute and convalescent COVID-19 was sourced from the United States, Italy and Spain. Sources were T cells, B-cell-depleted T cells, or PBMCs; the material itself was cDNA or gDNA.

V shed 1 base and J shed 6 bases, with 6 bases lying between them. Germline V gene data show CDR1 as LGHDT and CDR2 as YNNKEL (reference sequence). The CDR3 has 13 residues. As originally analysed: How many nucleated cells were present was estimated from reference gene primer amplification. Data came from immunoSEQ multiplex PCR; TCRdb stores just in-frame clones and leaves some out. V and J calls and clone size come straight from that table; D and trimming were deduced from the DNA. Here the sample spans 120,000 or so clones, 55% to 75% being singletons. This chain links TRBV3-1 (or the pseudogene TRBV3-2) with TRBJ2-2; perhaps TRBD1 as D (5 bases). The sequenced material came from peripheral blood. This TCR was sampled from an older woman with acute or convalescent COVID-19. CDR3 sequence reads: CASSQGGAGELFF. The DNA of the CDR3 is TGTGCCAGCAGCCAAGGGGGCGCCGGGGAGCTGTTTTTT.